Following are 23 T cell receptor beta chains from one sample sequenced in a study of blood T cell repertoires in COVID-19. TCRdb's copy holds only in-frame clones and misses some; the assay was immunoSEQ multiplex PCR. The sample contains about 200,000 clones, 90% to 95% of which appear only once. The sample was peripheral blood. The receptors were gathered from a man aged 60-69 years with COVID-19, enrolled during active disease.

The genes are TRBV7-9 and TRBJ2-5; 9 positions match TRBD2. The CDR3 is made up of 16 amino acids. Losses at the gene ends were 6 bases for V and 4 bases for J; bases not matched to a gene: 12. Germline loops: CDR1 SEHNR, CDR2 FQNEAQ (reference sequence). The CDR3 is CASSLRAGGQGETQYF. For the CDR3, the DNA is TGTGCCAGCAGTCTAAGAGCGGGGGGCCAGGGAGAGACCCAGTACTTC.

The chain recombines TRBV2 with TRBJ1-2; TRBD1 matches 9 bases. The V segment lost 0 bases and the J segment 4 bases; nucleotides outside the gene matches: 3. The CDR3 has 15 amino acids. In germline, CDR1 is SNHLY, CDR2 FYNNEI. The CDR3 spells CASSEADRGPYGYTF. DNA for the CDR3: TGTGCCAGCAGTGAAGCGGACAGGGGCCCCTATGGCTACACCTTC.

This clone has a single count. V is TRBV27 and J is TRBJ1-6, with TRBD1 matching 8 bases. Germline CDR1 reads MNHEY; CDR2 reads SMNVEV (reference sequence). The J segment lost 9 bases and the V segment lost 3 bases, leaving 10 bases of the junction unmatched. The CDR3 has 16 residues. The CDR3 DNA reads TGTGCCAGCAGTTTCTCGACAGGGGCCATTGGTTCACCCCTCCACTTT. Translation gives CASSFSTGAIGSPLHF.

The J gene is TRBJ2-4, the V gene TRBV19, with 8 bases that match TRBD2. Germline CDR1 reads LNHDA; CDR2 reads SQIVND (reference sequence). This CDR3 has 18 residues. The V and J ends lost 0 bases and 0 bases, in that order; junction bases with no gene match: 7. The CDR3 region is CASSIDGGGRIAKNIQYF. In DNA, the CDR3 is TGTGCCAGTAGTATAGACGGGGGGGGCAGGATAGCCAAAAACATTCAGTACTTC.

The chain combines TRBV15 with TRBJ2-3; 11 bases align to TRBD1. The germline V gene has CDR1 LNHNV and CDR2 YYDKDF (reference sequence). Germline trimming cut 4 bases from V and 3 bases from J; bases unmatched to any gene: 12. The CDR3 totals 18 residues. The CDR3 DNA reads TGTGCCACCAGCAACCTACCGGGGACAGGGGGGAGTACAGATACGCAGTATTTT. Amino acid sequence: CATSNLPGTGGSTDTQYF.

The gene calls are TRBV4-1 and TRBJ1-1, with 10 bases fitting TRBD1. Germline-derived CDR1 and CDR2 are MGHRA and YSYEKL. After removal of 7 bases from V and 3 bases from J, the junction contained 11 bases not matched to a gene. This CDR3 spans 16 amino acids. CDR3 region: CASKISVGTGDTEAFF. CDR3 coding DNA: TGCGCCAGCAAAATCTCAGTCGGGACAGGGGACACTGAAGCTTTCTTT.

The gene calls are TRBV28 and TRBJ1-3; D is undetermined. The V gene's germline CDR1 is MDHEN and CDR2 SYDVKM. The CDR3 runs to 16 residues. V was cut by 2 bases and J by 0 bases, with 11 bases left in between. The CDR3 loop is CASSLVGVGSGNTIYF. The CDR3 DNA is TGTGCCAGCAGTTTAGTCGGGGTCGGCTCTGGAAACACCATATATTTT.

This chain links TRBV9 with TRBJ2-3; 8 positions agree with TRBD1. This CDR3 has 14 amino acids. After removal of 4 bases from V and 4 bases from J, the junction contained 5 bases not matched to a gene. Germline V gene lookup returns CDR1 SGDLS and CDR2 YYNGEE. This CDR3 is CASSLDRVADTQYF. In DNA form, the CDR3 reads TGTGCCAGCAGCCTGGACAGGGTTGCAGATACGCAGTATTTT.

J is TRBJ2-1 and V is TRBV28; a weak D match, TRBD2 (7 bases). There are 16 residues in the CDR3. The V gene lost 3 bases and the J gene lost 5 bases, with 17 bases spanning the gap. The V gene's germline CDR1 is MDHEN and CDR2 SYDVKM. CDR3 sequence: CASSFSGEGENNEQFF. In DNA form, the CDR3 reads TGTGCCAGCAGTTTTTCAGGGGAGGGAGAGAACAATGAGCAGTTCTTC.

This chain connects TRBV19 to TRBJ1-2, with D perhaps TRBD1 (5 bases). CDR3 length: 12 amino acids. Per the germline V gene, CDR1 is LNHDA and CDR2 is SQIVND (reference sequence). The V gene lost 7 bases and the J gene lost 4 bases, with 10 bases spanning the gap. This CDR3 reads CASNQGGYGYTF. The CDR3 DNA reads as TGTGCCAGTAACCAGGGCGGCTATGGCTACACCTTC.

The chain uses TRBV9 and TRBJ2-3; TRBD2 matches at 12 bases. CDR3 length: 16 amino acids. CDR1 is SGDLS, CDR2 YYNGEE, per germline. V lost 0 bases to trimming and J lost 1 base; unmatched junction nucleotides: 0. The CDR3 DNA follows: TGTGCCAGCAGCGTAGGACTAGCGGGGGGCACAGATACGCAGTATTTT. It yields the protein CASSVGLAGGTDTQYF.

The chain employs TRBV2 and TRBJ2-2, with D possibly matching TRBD2 (6 bases). V lost 7 bases, J lost 1 base, and 16 bases lay in between. The CDR3 has 16 residues. Per germline, CDR1 SNHLY and CDR2 FYNNEI. The chain's CDR3 is CASTMEGARNTGELFF. The CDR3, as DNA: TGTGCCAGCACCATGGAGGGTGCCAGGAACACCGGGGAGCTGTTTTTT.

This clone occurred once. The chain links TRBV19 to TRBJ1-5; possibly TRBD1 for D (6 bases). With 5 bases removed from V and 6 bases from J, the gap between germline ends came to 23 bases. The CDR3 is 17 residues long. Germline CDR1 LNHDA, CDR2 SQIVND (reference sequence). CDR3 bases: TGTGCCAGTAGTGAGTCACTGAAAAGGGGGACGGGTCAGCCCCAGCATTTT. Protein: CASSESLKRGTGQPQHF.

The chain recombines TRBV10-2 with TRBJ2-7, with TRBD1 identical over 7 bases. Germline loops: CDR1 WSHSY, CDR2 SAAADI. The CDR3 has 14 amino acids. With 3 bases clipped from V and 2 bases from J, the junction kept 4 bases outside the gene matches. In DNA, the CDR3 is TGCGCCAGCAGTGAAGGGACAGAGACCTACGAGCAGTACTTC. It translates to CASSEGTETYEQYF.

The chain couples TRBV11-1 to TRBJ2-3, with 9 bases identical to TRBD1. Germline V gives CDR1 SGHAT, CDR2 FQDESV (reference sequence). V dropped 4 bases and J dropped 5; count of bases not matched to a gene: 7. The CDR3 has 15 residues. CDR3 sequence: CASSSQQGAGDTQYF. DNA for the CDR3: TGTGCCAGCAGCTCCCAACAGGGGGCGGGAGATACGCAGTATTTT.

The chain combines TRBV24-1 with TRBJ2-3; 8 bases are shared with TRBD2. Germline assignment: CDR1 KGHDR and CDR2 SFDVKD. V gave up 5 bases and J gave up 1 base; unmatched junction bases: 4. This CDR3 comprises 15 residues. Here the CDR3 DNA reads TGTGCCACCAGTGGAGCGGGGGTGGGCACAGATACGCAGTATTTT. Protein sequence: CATSGAGVGTDTQYF.

The V and J genes are TRBV6-6 and TRBJ2-7, with TRBD1 identical over 8 bases. The CDR3 sequence is 14 residues long. Germline V gene lookup returns CDR1 MNHNY and CDR2 SVGAGI (reference sequence). V lost 6 bases and J lost 4; bases outside the gene matches: 8. CDR3 coding DNA: TGTGCCAGCAGCTCACAGGGGGTTGAGTACGAGCAGTACTTC. This sequence encodes CASSSQGVEYEQYF.

The genes are TRBV3-1 (or the pseudogene TRBV3-2) and TRBJ2-7; a weak D match, TRBD2 (5 bases). The CDR3 covers 17 residues. V dropped 3 bases and J dropped 0 bases, with 18 bases sitting between them. Germline V gene lookup returns CDR1 LGHDT and CDR2 YNNKEL (reference sequence). As DNA, the CDR3 is TGTGCCAGCAGCCAGAGAAGGAGGCAAAAGAGCTCCTACGAGCAGTACTTC. Its protein product is CASSQRRRQKSSYEQYF.

The chain has TRBV7-2 and TRBJ2-1; tentative D call: TRBD2 (6 bases). The CDR3 is 14 amino acids. Trimming removed 8 bases at V and 8 bases at J, with 19 bases between. Per germline, CDR1 SGHTA and CDR2 FQGNSA. The CDR3 DNA follows: TGTGCCAGCGCCGCCCTTTATGGCGGGGATGAGCAGTTCTTC. Amino acids: CASAALYGGDEQFF.

This rearrangement joins TRBV18 to TRBJ2-7, with TRBD1 as a possible D gene (6 bases). Germline V gene data show CDR1 as KGHSH and CDR2 as LQKENI. Deletions cut 2 bases from V and 4 bases from J, with 12 bases between. This CDR3 has 14 amino acids. The CDR3 DNA follows: TGTGCCAGCTCACCAAAGACAGGCGGATACGAGCAGTACTTC. Translation gives CASSPKTGGYEQYF.

CDR3 loop: CASSDRPANEQYF. Written as DNA, the CDR3 is TGTGCCAGCAGTGACAGGCCAGCGAACGAGCAGTACTTC. The chain joins TRBV9 to TRBJ2-7; D is possibly TRBD1 (6 bases). The CDR3 runs to 13 residues. V shed 5 bases and J shed 5 bases, with 14 bases lying between them. In germline, CDR1 is SGDLS, CDR2 YYNGEE.

This chain uses TRBV6-5 with TRBJ1-1, with 7 bases fitting TRBD1. Losses at the gene ends were 5 bases for V and 10 bases for J; bases not matched to a gene: 7. The CDR3 is 12 residues long. The germline V gene has CDR1 MNHEY and CDR2 SVGAGI. The CDR3 sequence: CASSLTGDRAFF. In DNA form, the CDR3 reads TGTGCCAGCAGTCTTACAGGGGATAGAGCTTTCTTT.

This clone turned up a few times. The V gene is TRBV7-2, the J gene TRBJ2-7; D is unclear. Trimming left V 4 bases short and J 3 bases short, with 13 bases between. The CDR3 totals 14 residues. The germline gives CDR1 SGHTA, CDR2 FQGNSA. The CDR3 DNA follows: TGTGCCAGCAGCTCTCCCGTACAGTACTACGAGCAGTACTTC. It specifies CASSSPVQYYEQYF.